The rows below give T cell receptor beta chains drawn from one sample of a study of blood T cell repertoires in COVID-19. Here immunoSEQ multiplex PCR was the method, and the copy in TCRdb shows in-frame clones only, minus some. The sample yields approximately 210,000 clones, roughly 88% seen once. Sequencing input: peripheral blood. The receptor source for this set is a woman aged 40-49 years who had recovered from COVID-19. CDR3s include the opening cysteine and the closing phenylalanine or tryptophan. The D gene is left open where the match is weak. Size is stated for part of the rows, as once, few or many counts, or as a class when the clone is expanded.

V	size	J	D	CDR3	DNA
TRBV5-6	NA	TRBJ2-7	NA	CASSLGLGDNTYEQYF	TGTGCCAGCAGCTTGGGATTAGGGGACAACACCTACGAGCAGTACTTC
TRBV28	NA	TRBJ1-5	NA	CASSRDSNQPQHF	TGTGCCAGCAGTCGGGATAGCAATCAGCCCCAGCATTTT
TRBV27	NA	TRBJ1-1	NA	CASSLRVGTEAFF	TGTGCCAGCAGTCTCCGGGTTGGCACTGAAGCTTTCTTT
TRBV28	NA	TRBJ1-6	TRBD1	CASREQGSYNSPLHF	TGTGCCAGCAGGGAACAGGGGTCCTATAATTCACCCCTCCACTTT
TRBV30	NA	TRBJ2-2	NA	CAWKGQEAGELFF	TGTGCCTGGAAGGGCCAGGAGGCCGGGGAGCTGTTTTTT
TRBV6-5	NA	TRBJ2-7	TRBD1	CASRTGASYEQYF	TGTGCCAGCAGGACAGGGGCCTCCTACGAGCAGTACTTC
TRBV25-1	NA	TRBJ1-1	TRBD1	CASRRQGEAFF	TGTGCCAGCAGGAGACAGGGTGAAGCTTTCTTT
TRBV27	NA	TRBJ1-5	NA	CASRSTLGVHQPQHF	TGTGCCAGCAGAAGCACCCTAGGGGTACATCAGCCCCAGCATTTT
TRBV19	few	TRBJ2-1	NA	CASSSIGDEQFF	TGTGCCAGTAGTAGTATAGGGGATGAGCAGTTCTTC
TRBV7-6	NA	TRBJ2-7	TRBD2	CASSLGLAGGAYEQYF	TGTGCCAGCAGCTTAGGACTAGCGGGAGGAGCATACGAGCAGTACTTC
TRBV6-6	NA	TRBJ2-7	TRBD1	CASRGTGVSLREQYF	TGTGCCAGCAGAGGGACAGGGGTGTCTCTTAGGGAGCAGTACTTC
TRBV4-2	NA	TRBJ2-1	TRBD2	CASSQDPSSSGYRDEQFF	TGTGCCAGCAGCCAAGATCCCTCAAGTAGCGGGTATAGGGATGAGCAGTTCTTC
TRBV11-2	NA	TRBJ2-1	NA	CASSLEVTGSYNEQFF	TGTGCCAGCAGCTTAGAGGTGACGGGCTCCTACAATGAGCAGTTCTTC
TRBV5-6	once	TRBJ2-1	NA	CASSHSGRASYNEQFF	TGTGCCAGCAGCCATAGCGGTAGAGCCTCCTACAATGAGCAGTTCTTC
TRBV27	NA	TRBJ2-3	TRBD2	CASSQGLAGARTQYF	TGTGCCAGCAGTCAAGGACTAGCGGGAGCTCGTACGCAGTATTTT
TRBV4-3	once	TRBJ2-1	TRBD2	CASSHGGEAGAWGNEQFF	TGCGCCAGCAGCCACGGGGGGGAAGCGGGAGCTTGGGGGAATGAGCAGTTCTTC
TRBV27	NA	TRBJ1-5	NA	CASASGGASNQPQHF	TGTGCCAGCGCGTCCGGCGGGGCGAGCAATCAGCCCCAGCATTTT
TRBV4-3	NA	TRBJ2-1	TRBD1	CASSQARGQGYNEQFF	TGCGCCAGCAGCCAAGCCCGAGGACAGGGCTACAATGAGCAGTTCTTC
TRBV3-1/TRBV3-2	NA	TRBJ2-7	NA	CASSQADISSEQYF	TGTGCCAGCAGCCAAGCCGACATTTCCTCCGAGCAGTACTTC
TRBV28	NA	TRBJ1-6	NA	CATIQGGSPLHF	TGTGCCACCATTCAGGGAGGATCACCCCTCCACTTT
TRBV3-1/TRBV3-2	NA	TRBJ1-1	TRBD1	CASSQEGGRTEAFF	TGTGCCAGCAGCCAAGAAGGGGGCCGAACTGAAGCTTTCTTT
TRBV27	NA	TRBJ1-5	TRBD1	CASSDPGQGSESQHF	TGTGCCAGCAGTGATCCGGGACAGGGGTCCGAGTCCCAGCATTTT
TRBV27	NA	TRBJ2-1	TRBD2	CASRLLGGGNEQFF	TGTGCCAGCAGGCTCCTGGGGGGGGGCAATGAGCAGTTCTTC